Listed below are T cell receptor beta chains from one sample, sequenced in a study of shared clonotypes between healthy human individuals. TCRdb's table, derived via immunoSEQ multiplex PCR, lists solely in-frame clones and lacks some. This sample has over 2 million clones, with roughly 90% found just once. The sample comprised naive CD4+ T cells from PBMCs. These receptors were collected from a young man in good health. Some clones in this sample may be carry-over from other donors' samples. Both conserved end residues are part of each CDR3.

V	length	J	CDR3
TRBV4-2	15	-	CASSQASGVSYEQYF
TRBV6-5	11	-	CASSYSGEQYF
TRBV28	15	TRBJ2-1	CASSVGTTTYNEQFF
TRBV10-3	14	TRBJ2-3	CAIKASSGTDTQYF
TRBV4-2	16	TRBJ2-2	CASSQAQGGGAGELFF
TRBV7-2	15	TRBJ2-7	CASSLYSGISYEQYF
TRBV28	14	TRBJ2-7	CASSLRLAGGEQYF
TRBV5-1	17	TRBJ2-5	CASRLAGGIMYQETQYF
TRBV7-2	11	TRBJ2-1	CASSLPRAQFF
TRBV7-3	14	TRBJ2-3	CASSLKVPTDTQYF
TRBV28	15	TRBJ2-7	CASSLRSFRVHEQYF
TRBV7-3	15	TRBJ1-2	CASRQAGTGSSGYTF
TRBV10-2	15	TRBJ2-7	CASSEPSRVSYEQYF
TRBV6-1	13	TRBJ1-1	CAILRGADTEAFF
TRBV18	18	TRBJ2-3	CASSPPQQGARSTDTQYF
TRBV4-1	15	TRBJ2-5	CASSQDEGQKETQYF
TRBV19	12	TRBJ2-1	CASSAPPREQFF
TRBV30	15	TRBJ2-1	CAWNSAGLLFNEQFF
TRBV5-1	15	TRBJ2-1	CASTPGSGLYNEQFF
TRBV10-1	17	TRBJ2-1	CASSDSGWGSRPNEQFF
TRBV2	11	TRBJ1-2	CASSGTVGYTF
TRBV4-1	18	TRBJ1-4	CASSQVGAGVSTNEKLFF
TRBV11-1	14	TRBJ2-5	CASSTTGGSKTQYF
TRBV6-5	14	TRBJ2-7	CASSARAGVDEQYF
TRBV11-2	15	TRBJ2-7	CASSLVWAASYEQYF
TRBV7-8	14	TRBJ1-1	CASSFSGADTEAFF
TRBV2	12	TRBJ1-5	CASSSVRQPQHF
TRBV19	14	TRBJ2-5	CASSIRGQKETQYF
TRBV30	12	TRBJ1-2	CAWSVVGSGYTF
TRBV9	15	TRBJ1-3	CASGRGDHSGNTIYF
TRBV6-1	14	TRBJ2-7	CASSPTGTGYEQYF
TRBV28	13	TRBJ1-1	CASSRGTETEAFF
TRBV7-2	13	TRBJ2-1	CASSTRAYNEQFF
TRBV6-6	15	TRBJ1-2	CASSSLTGQGRGYTF
TRBV19	14	TRBJ2-2	CASSLRGNTGELFF
TRBV28	16	TRBJ2-5	CASTPPGLAGQETQYF
TRBV29-1	19	TRBJ2-3	CSVARRFAREESSTDTQYF
TRBV23-1	14	TRBJ2-7	CASSQLDNSYEQYF
TRBV4-1	16	TRBJ2-5	CASSQPTTGGQETQYF
TRBV9	14	TRBJ2-3	CASSLTQGEDTQYF
TRBV29-1	13	TRBJ1-1	CSVERGRDTEAFF
TRBV6-1	16	TRBJ1-4	CASSEARGGTNEKLFF
TRBV2	14	TRBJ1-1	CASSEEGRGGILLF
TRBV19	14	TRBJ2-7	CASSIGDGRPGQYF
TRBV28	16	TRBJ2-7	CASSYQYSGRVYEQYF
TRBV9	14	TRBJ2-3	CASSVGGSTDTQYF
TRBV9	17	TRBJ2-2	CASSVAPSGSVPGELFF
TRBV7-9	17	TRBJ2-3	CASSLVGGEGGTDTQYF
TRBV18	15	TRBJ2-3	CASSPLAEPTDTQYF
TRBV5-1	16	TRBJ2-1	CASRDLSGGSYNEQFF
TRBV18	14	TRBJ2-3	CASSPPSVGDTQYF
TRBV6-6	16	TRBJ2-7	CASSSTAEGSPYEQYF
TRBV27	14	TRBJ2-7	CASSLDSFPGEQYF
TRBV28	16	TRBJ2-1	CASSDSTRGSYNEQFF
TRBV28	12	TRBJ1-1	CASSVMNTEAFF